The clone carrying this T cell receptor beta chain has only a few counts. The sample originates from a study of T cell repertoires in cytomegalovirus infection. TCRdb independently ran MiXCR on the reads; one entry per CDR3 protein. Among hundreds of thousands of distinct CDR3 sequences listed, 20% to 25% were seen once. The germline V gene encodes CDR1 SQVTM and CDR2 ANQGSEA. The CDR3 loop spans 13 amino acids. V lost 4 bases to trimming and J lost 4 bases, with 8 bases between them. The sequencing input was CD8+ T cells from PBMCs. This chain uses TRBV29-1 with TRBJ2-6; D is undetermined. The source of this sequence is a human donor in good health (CMV status not recorded). Some clones in this sample may be carry-over from other donors' samples. CDR3 DNA sequence: TGCAGCGTTGTTTCTGCGGGGGCCAACGTCCTGACTTTC. Translated: CSVVSAGANVLTF. Full variable domain (remainder filled in from reference TRBV29-1 and TRBJ2-6): SAVISQKPSRDICQRGTSLTIQCQVDSQVTMMFWYRQQPGQSLTLIATANQGSEATYESGFVIDKFPISRPNLTFSTLTVSNMSPEDSSIYLCSVVSAGANVLTFGAGSRLTVL.